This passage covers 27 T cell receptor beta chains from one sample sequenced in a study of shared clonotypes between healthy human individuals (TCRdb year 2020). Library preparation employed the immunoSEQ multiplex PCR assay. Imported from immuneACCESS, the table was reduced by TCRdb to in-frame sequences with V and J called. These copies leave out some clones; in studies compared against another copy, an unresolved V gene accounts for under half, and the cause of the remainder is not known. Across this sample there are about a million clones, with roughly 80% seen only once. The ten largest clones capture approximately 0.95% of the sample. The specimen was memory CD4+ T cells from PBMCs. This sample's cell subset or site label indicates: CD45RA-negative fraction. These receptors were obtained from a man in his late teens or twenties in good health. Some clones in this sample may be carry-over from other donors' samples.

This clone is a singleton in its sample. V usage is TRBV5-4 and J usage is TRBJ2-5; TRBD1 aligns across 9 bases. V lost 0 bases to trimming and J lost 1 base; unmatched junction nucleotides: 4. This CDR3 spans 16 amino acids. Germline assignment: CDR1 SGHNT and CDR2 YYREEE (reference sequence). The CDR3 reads CASSLAGTGSQETQYF. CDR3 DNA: TGTGCCAGCAGCTTGGCAGGGACAGGGTCCCAAGAGACCCAGTACTTC.

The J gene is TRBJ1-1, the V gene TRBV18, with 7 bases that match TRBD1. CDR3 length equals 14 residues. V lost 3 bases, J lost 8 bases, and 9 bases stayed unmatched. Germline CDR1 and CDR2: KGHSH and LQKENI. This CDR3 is CASSPGTEGREAFF. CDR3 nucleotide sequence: TGTGCCAGCTCACCCGGGACAGAGGGGCGAGAAGCTTTCTTT.

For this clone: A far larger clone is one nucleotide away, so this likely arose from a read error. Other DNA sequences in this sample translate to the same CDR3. CDR3 DNA: TGTGCCAGCAGTCCGACAGGGGGACTCTACGAGCAGTACTTC. Residues: CASSPTGGLYEQYF. The rearrangement links TRBV6-1 to TRBJ2-7, with 9 positions matching TRBD1. With 5 bases clipped from V and 3 bases from J, the junction kept 5 bases outside the gene matches. The CDR3 length is 14 residues. Germline-derived CDR1 and CDR2 are MNHNS and SASEGT.

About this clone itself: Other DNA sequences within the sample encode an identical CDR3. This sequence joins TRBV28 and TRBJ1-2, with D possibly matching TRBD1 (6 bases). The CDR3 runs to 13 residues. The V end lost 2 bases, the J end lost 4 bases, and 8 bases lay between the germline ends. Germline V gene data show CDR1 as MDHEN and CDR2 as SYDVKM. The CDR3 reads CASSLGQIYGYTF. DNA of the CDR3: TGTGCCAGCAGTTTAGGACAGATCTATGGCTACACCTTC.

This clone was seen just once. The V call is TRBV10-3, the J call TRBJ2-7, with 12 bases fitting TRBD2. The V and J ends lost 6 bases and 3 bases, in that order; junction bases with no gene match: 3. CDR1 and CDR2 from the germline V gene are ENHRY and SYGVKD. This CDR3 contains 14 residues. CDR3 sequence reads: CAIRGLAGNYEQYF. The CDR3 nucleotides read TGTGCCATCAGGGGACTAGCGGGTAACTACGAGCAGTACTTC.

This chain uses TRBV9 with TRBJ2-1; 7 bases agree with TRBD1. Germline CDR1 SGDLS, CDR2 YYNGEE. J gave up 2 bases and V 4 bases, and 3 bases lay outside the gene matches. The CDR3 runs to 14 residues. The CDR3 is CASSPGTAYNEQFF. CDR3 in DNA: TGTGCCAGCAGCCCCGGGACAGCCTACAATGAGCAGTTCTTC.

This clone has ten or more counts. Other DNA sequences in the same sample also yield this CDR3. CDR3 region: CSARSGTIQYF. DNA of the CDR3: TGCAGTGCCAGGTCCGGGACCATTCAGTACTTC. V and J are TRBV20-1 and TRBJ2-4, with D perhaps given as TRBD1 or TRBD2 (5 bases each). Per the germline V gene, CDR1 is DFQATT and CDR2 is SNEGSKA (reference sequence). Trimming took 6 bases from V and 9 from J, leaving 12 bases between them. This CDR3 contains 11 residues.

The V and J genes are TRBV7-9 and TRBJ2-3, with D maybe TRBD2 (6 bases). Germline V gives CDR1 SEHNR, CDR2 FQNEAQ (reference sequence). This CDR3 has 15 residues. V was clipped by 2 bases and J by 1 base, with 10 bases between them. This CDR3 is CASSLQSSGTDTQYF. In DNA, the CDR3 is TGTGCCAGCAGCTTACAGTCTAGCGGCACAGATACGCAGTATTTT.

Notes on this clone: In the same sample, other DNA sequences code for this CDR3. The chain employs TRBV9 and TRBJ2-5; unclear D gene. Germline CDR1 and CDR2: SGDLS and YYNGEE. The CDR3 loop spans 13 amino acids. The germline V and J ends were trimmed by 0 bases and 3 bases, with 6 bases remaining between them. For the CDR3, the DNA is TGTGCCAGCAGCGTAGGACGAGAAGAGACCCAGTACTTC. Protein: CASSVGREETQYF.

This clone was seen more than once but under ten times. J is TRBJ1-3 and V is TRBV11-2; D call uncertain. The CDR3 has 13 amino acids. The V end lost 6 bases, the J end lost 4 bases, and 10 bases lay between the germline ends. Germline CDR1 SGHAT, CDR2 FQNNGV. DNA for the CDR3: TGTGCCAGCAGAGGCCTTTTGGGAAACACCATATATTTT. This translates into CASRGLLGNTIYF. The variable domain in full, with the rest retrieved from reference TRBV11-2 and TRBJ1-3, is EAGVAQSPRYKIIEKRQSVAFWCNPISGHATLYWYQQILGQGPKLLIQFQNNGVVDDSQLPKDRFSAERLKGVDSTLKIQPAKLEDSAVYLCASRGLLGNTIYFGEGSWLTVV.

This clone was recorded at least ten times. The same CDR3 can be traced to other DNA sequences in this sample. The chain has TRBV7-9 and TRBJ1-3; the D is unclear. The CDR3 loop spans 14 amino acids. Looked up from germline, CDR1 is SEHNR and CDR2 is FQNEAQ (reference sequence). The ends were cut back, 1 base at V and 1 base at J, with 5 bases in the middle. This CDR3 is CASSLGGSGNTIYF. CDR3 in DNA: TGTGCCAGCAGCTTAGGAGGTTCTGGAAACACCATATATTTT.

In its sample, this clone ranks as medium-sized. The CDR3 region has the DNA TGCAGCGTTGTCGTGGGTTGGGGCAATCAGCCCCAGCATTTT. Protein: CSVVVGWGNQPQHF. The J gene is TRBJ1-5, the V gene TRBV29-1, with no clear D. This CDR3 comprises 14 residues. Trimming took off 4 bases at V and 2 bases at J, with 12 bases between the two ends. Germline V lookup: CDR1 SQVTM, CDR2 ANQGSEA.

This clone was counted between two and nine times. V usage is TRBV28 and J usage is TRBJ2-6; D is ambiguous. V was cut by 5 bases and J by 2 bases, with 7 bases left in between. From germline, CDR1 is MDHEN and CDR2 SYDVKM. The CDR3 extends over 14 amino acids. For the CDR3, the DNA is TGTGCCAGCAGTCTATTAGCTGGGGCCAACGTCCTGACTTTC. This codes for CASSLLAGANVLTF.

CDR3 in amino acids: CATSKDRTTGNTIYF. The CDR3 DNA is TGTGCCACCAGCAAGGACAGGACTACTGGAAACACCATATATTTT. This chain connects TRBV15 to TRBJ1-3, with TRBD1 matching over 7 bases. V gave up 4 bases and J gave up 2 bases; unmatched junction bases: 5. The CDR3 sequence is 15 residues long. Germline CDR1 is LNHNV and CDR2 is YYDKDF (reference sequence).

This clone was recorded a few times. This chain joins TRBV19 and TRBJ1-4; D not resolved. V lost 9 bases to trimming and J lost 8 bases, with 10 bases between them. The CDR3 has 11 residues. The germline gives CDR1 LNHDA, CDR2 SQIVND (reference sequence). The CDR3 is CASGGREKLFF. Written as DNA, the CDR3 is TGTGCCAGCGGAGGGAGAGAAAAACTGTTTTTT.

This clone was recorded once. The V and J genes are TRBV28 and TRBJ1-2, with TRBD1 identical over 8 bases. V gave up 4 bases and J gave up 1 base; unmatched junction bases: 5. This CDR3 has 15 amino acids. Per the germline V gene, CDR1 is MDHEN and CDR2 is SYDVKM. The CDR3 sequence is CASSSPTGGNYGYTF. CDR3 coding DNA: TGTGCCAGCAGTTCCCCAACAGGGGGTAACTATGGCTACACCTTC.

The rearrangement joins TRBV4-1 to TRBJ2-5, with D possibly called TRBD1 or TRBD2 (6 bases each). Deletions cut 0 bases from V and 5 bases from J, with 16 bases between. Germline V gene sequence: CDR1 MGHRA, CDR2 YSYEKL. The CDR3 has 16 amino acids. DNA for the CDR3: TGCGCCAGCAGCCAAGAGGGGGGCTTCAAGTGGGAGACCCAGTACTTC. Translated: CASSQEGGFKWETQYF.

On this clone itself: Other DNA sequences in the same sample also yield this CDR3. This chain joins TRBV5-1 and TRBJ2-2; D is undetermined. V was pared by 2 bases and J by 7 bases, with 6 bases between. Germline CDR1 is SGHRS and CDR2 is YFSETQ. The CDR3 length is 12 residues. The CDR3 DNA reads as TGCGCCAGCAGCTTAGACGGCGGGGAGCTGTTTTTT. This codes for CASSLDGGELFF.

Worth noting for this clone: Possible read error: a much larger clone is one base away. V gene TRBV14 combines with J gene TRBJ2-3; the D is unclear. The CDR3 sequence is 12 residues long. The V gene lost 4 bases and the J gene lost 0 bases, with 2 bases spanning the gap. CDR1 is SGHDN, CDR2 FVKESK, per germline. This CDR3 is CASSRSTDTQYF. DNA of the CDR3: TGTGCCAGCAGCCGTAGCACAGATACGCAGTATTTT.

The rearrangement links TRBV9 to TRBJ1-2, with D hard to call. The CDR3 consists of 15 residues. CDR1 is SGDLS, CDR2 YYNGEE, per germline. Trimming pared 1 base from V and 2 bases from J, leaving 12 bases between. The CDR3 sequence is CASSVNPSGNYGYTF. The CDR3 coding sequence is TGTGCCAGCAGCGTAAATCCTTCGGGAAACTATGGCTACACCTTC.

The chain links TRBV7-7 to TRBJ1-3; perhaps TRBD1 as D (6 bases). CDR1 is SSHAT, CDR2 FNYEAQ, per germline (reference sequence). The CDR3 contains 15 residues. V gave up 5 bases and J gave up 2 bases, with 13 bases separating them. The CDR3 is CASSPAGDPGNTIYF. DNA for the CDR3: TGTGCCAGCAGCCCGGCAGGGGATCCTGGAAACACCATATATTTT.

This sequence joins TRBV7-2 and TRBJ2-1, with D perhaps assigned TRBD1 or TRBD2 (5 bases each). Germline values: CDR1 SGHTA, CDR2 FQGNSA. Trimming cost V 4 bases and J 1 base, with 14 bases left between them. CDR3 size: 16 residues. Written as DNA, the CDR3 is TGTGCCAGCAGCTCCGGGGCCACCCTTTCCTACAATGAGCAGTTCTTC. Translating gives CASSSGATLSYNEQFF. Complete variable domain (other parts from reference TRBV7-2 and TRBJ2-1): GAGVSQSPSNKVTEKGKDVELRCDPISGHTALYWYRQSLGQGLEFLIYFQGNSAPDKSGLPSDRFSAERTGGSVSTLTIQRTQQEDSAVYLCASSSGATLSYNEQFFGPGTRLTVL.

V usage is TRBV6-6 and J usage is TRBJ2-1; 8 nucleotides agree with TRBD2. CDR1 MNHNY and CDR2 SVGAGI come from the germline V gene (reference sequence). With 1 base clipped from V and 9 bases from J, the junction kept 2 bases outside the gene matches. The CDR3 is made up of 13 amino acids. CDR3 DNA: TGTGCCAGCAGTTACTACGCGGGAGGTGAGCAGTTCTTC. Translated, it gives CASSYYAGGEQFF.

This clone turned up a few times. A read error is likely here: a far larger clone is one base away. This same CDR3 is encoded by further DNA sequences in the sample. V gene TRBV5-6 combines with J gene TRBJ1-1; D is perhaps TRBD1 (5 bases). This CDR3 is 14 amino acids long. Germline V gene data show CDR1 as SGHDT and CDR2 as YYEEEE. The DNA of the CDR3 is TGTGCCAGCAGCCCTCGAGGGGCTTGGACTGAAGCTTTCTTC. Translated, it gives CASSPRGAWTEAFF. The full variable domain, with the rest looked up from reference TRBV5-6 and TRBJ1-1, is DAGVTQSPTHLIKTRGQQVTLRCSPKSGHDTVSWYQQALGQGPQFIFQYYEEEERQRGNFPDRFSGHQFPNYSSELNVNALLLGDSALYLCASSPRGAWTEAFFGQGTRLTVV.

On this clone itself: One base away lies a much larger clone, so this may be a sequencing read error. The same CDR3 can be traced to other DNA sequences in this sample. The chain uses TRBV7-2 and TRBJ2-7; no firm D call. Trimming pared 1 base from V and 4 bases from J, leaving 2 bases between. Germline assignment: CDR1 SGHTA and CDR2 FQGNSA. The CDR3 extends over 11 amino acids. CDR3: CASSLDYEQYF. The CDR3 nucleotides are TGTGCCAGCAGCTTAGATTACGAGCAGTACTTC.

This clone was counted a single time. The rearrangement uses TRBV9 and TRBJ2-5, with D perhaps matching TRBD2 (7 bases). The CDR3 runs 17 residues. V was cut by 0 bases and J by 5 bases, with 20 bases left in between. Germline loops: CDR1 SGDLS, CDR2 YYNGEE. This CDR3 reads CASSVGVGGAPSETQYF. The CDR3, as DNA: TGTGCCAGCAGCGTAGGTGTGGGGGGGGCCCCGTCGGAGACCCAGTACTTC.

The CDR3 spells CASSPPGGAGDTQYF. The CDR3 DNA sequence: TGTGCCAGCTCACCACCGGGCGGGGCCGGCGATACGCAGTATTTT. The chain couples TRBV18 to TRBJ2-3; possible D gene TRBD2, 6 bases. The CDR3 covers 15 residues. In germline, CDR1 is KGHSH, CDR2 LQKENI. Trimming stripped 0 bases from V and 6 bases from J, with 13 bases between.